Presented here are 11 T cell receptor beta chains from one specimen sequenced in a study of OX40 agonist ivuxolimab in advanced cancers. Data came from immunoSEQ multiplex PCR; TCRdb stores just in-frame clones and leaves some out. There are about 86,000 clones in the sample; around nine tenths occur only once, and less than 1.5% lies in the top ten. The sequenced sample was CD4+ or CD8+ T cells sorted from blood, obtained in a trial of the OX40 agonist ivuxolimab. Source of these receptors: an adult with an advanced solid tumor such as melanoma, head and neck, liver or kidney cancer.

This clone was counted between two and nine times. This chain links TRBV10-1 with TRBJ1-5, with 10 positions matching TRBD1. With 6 bases clipped from V and 0 bases from J, the junction kept 11 bases outside the gene matches. The CDR3 extends over 18 amino acids. Germline V gives CDR1 WNHNN, CDR2 SYGVQD (reference sequence). CDR3 bases: TGCGCCAGCAGCGCGCCGGGACAGGGGAAGCATAGCAATCAGCCCCAGCATTTT. Protein product: CASSAPGQGKHSNQPQHF.

The chain uses TRBV11-1 and TRBJ2-5; unclear D gene. The V end was cut by 1 base, the J end by 1 base, with 16 bases between. Germline CDR1 reads SGHAT; CDR2 reads FQDESV (reference sequence). There are 17 residues in the CDR3. The CDR3 is CASSLVSSGRTQETQYF. The CDR3 DNA reads TGTGCCAGCAGCTTAGTAAGTTCTGGGCGGACCCAAGAGACCCAGTACTTC. Based on the CDR3 plus reference TRBV11-1 and TRBJ2-5, the full variable domain is EAEVAQSPRYKITEKSQAVAFWCDPISGHATLYWYRQILGQGPELLVQFQDESVVDDSQLPKDRFSAERLKGVDSTLKIQPAELGDSAMYLCASSLVSSGRTQETQYFGPGTRLLVL.

J is TRBJ2-2 and V is TRBV27; no clear D. With 8 bases removed from V and 0 bases from J, the gap between germline ends came to 10 bases. CDR3 size: 14 residues. The germline V gene encodes CDR1 MNHEY and CDR2 SMNVEV (reference sequence). CDR3 loop: CASRPWANTGELFF. CDR3 nucleotide sequence: TGTGCCAGCCGCCCATGGGCGAACACCGGGGAGCTGTTTTTT.

The chain combines TRBV7-2 with TRBJ2-7; no clear D gene. The germline V gene has CDR1 SGHTA and CDR2 FQGNSA. CDR3 length: 12 amino acids. V was shortened by 5 bases and J by 3 bases, with 8 bases between the two germline ends. In DNA, the CDR3 is TGTGCCAGCAGCGCCATGAACTACGAGCAGTACTTC. Amino acids: CASSAMNYEQYF.

This clone was detected once. The V gene is TRBV7-2, the J gene TRBJ1-5; D remains ambiguous. This CDR3 region has 15 residues. Germline V gene lookup returns CDR1 SGHTA and CDR2 FQGNSA. V was pared by 0 bases and J by 0 bases, with 6 bases between. This CDR3 is CASSLAGYSNQPQHF. The CDR3 nucleotides are TGTGCCAGCAGCTTAGCGGGTTATAGCAATCAGCCCCAGCATTTT.

This chain connects TRBV6-5 to TRBJ2-5; 7 bases map to TRBD2. The J call could be wrong; TRBJ2-7 is a better fit for the DNA end. Looked up from germline, CDR1 is MNHEY and CDR2 is SVGAGI. This CDR3 has 14 amino acids. The CDR3 sequence is CASSRWGGVHEQYF. The CDR3 DNA is TGTGCCAGCAGCCGCTGGGGAGGGGTTCACGAGCAGTACTTC.

The chain couples TRBV7-6 to TRBJ2-1, with no clear D. CDR1 and CDR2 (germline): SGHVS, FNYEAQ. The CDR3 is made up of 11 amino acids. Trimming stripped 5 bases from V and 9 bases from J, with 8 bases between. The CDR3 here is CASSIRSEQFF. In DNA form, the CDR3 reads TGTGCCAGCAGCATTAGAAGTGAGCAGTTCTTC.

This clone was seen a single time. The J gene is TRBJ2-1, the V gene TRBV11-2; D may be TRBD2 (6 bases). The germline gives CDR1 SGHAT, CDR2 FQNNGV. The CDR3 loop spans 17 amino acids. The V and J ends lost 2 bases and 5 bases respectively, with 19 bases between them. CDR3 residues: CASSLRRQGGGDNEQFF. CDR3 DNA: TGTGCCAGCAGCTTACGGAGGCAGGGAGGAGGGGACAATGAGCAGTTCTTC.

The chain couples TRBV4-3 to TRBJ2-6, with D possibly TRBD1 on 5 matching bases. This CDR3 contains 17 residues. Germline V gene data show CDR1 as LGHNA and CDR2 as YSLEER. V was trimmed by 0 bases and J by 4 bases, leaving 13 bases between them. For the CDR3, the DNA is TGCGCCAGCAGCCAAGATTTAAGGGGATCCGGGGCCAACGTCCTGACTTTC. It yields the protein CASSQDLRGSGANVLTF.

The rearrangement joins TRBV6-5 to TRBJ1-2, with D unresolved. CDR1 MNHEY and CDR2 SVGAGI come from the germline V gene. This CDR3 spans 13 amino acids. V lost 2 bases and J lost 4, with 8 bases in between. The CDR3 loop is CASSYDGGYGYTF. CDR3 DNA: TGTGCCAGCAGTTACGACGGTGGCTATGGCTACACCTTC.

This clone was recorded once. The gene calls are TRBV6-5 and TRBJ2-7, with D unresolved. This CDR3 has 12 amino acids. Germline V gene sequence: CDR1 MNHEY, CDR2 SVGAGI. Trimming shortened V by 4 bases and J by 9 bases, and 13 bases separated the two germline ends. The CDR3 loop reads CASSLRQEGQYF. Here the CDR3 DNA reads TGTGCCAGCAGTTTGCGTCAGGAAGGGCAGTACTTC.